This entry lists 11 T cell receptor beta chains sequenced from one sample in a study of T cells in tumors after PD-1 blockade. The data were produced by immunoSEQ multiplex PCR, yet TCRdb's version contains in-frame clones alone and is incomplete. The data show under 50,000 clones, roughly 84% seen once. The sample was PBMCs, taken before anti-PD-1 therapy. These receptors were obtained from a human donor with advanced basal cell or squamous cell carcinoma (not recorded which).

V usage is TRBV2 and J usage is TRBJ2-5, with D tentatively TRBD1 (5 bases). CDR3 length: 15 amino acids. Germline V lookup: CDR1 SNHLY, CDR2 FYNNEI. V dropped 7 bases and J dropped 2 bases, with 17 bases sitting between them. Written as DNA, the CDR3 is TGTGCCAGCACCTCCCTAAGACAGCCTCAAGAGACCCAGTACTTC. Encoded protein: CASTSLRQPQETQYF.

This clone was picked up one time. This chain links TRBV18 with TRBJ2-5; tentatively, D is TRBD1 (6 bases). V lost 5 bases, J lost 4 bases, and 17 bases lay in between. The CDR3 totals 15 residues. Germline V gene sequence: CDR1 KGHSH, CDR2 LQKENI. In DNA, the CDR3 is TGTGCCAGCTCATTACGAGGGCAGGGGCGAGAGACCCAGTACTTC. Encoded protein: CASSLRGQGRETQYF.

The chain carries TRBV19 and TRBJ2-1, with D perhaps matching TRBD1 (6 bases). The CDR3 has 12 amino acids. Germline CDR1 is LNHDA and CDR2 is SQIVND (reference sequence). With 7 bases removed from V and 3 bases from J, the gap between germline ends came to 7 bases. CDR3 DNA sequence: TGTGCCAGTAAGGACAGCTACAATGAGCAGTTCTTC. Translating gives CASKDSYNEQFF.

The rearrangement joins TRBV2 to TRBJ1-5, with D uncertain. The CDR3 is 15 amino acids. Germline V gene data show CDR1 as SNHLY and CDR2 as FYNNEI. Between the trimmed V and J ends, which lost 6 bases and 4 bases, there was a span of 16 bases. The CDR3 spells CASRREVGNNQPQHF. The CDR3 nucleotides are TGTGCCAGCAGGAGGGAAGTGGGGAATAATCAGCCCCAGCATTTT.

CDR3 in DNA: TGTGCCAGCAGCCAAGAAGGCTCGGGGGGTACGACCCAGTACTTC. Residues: CASSQEGSGGTTQYF. The J gene is TRBJ2-5, the V gene TRBV4-2, with 7 bases matching TRBD2. V gave up 0 bases and J gave up 7 bases; unmatched junction bases: 8. Germline V gives CDR1 LGHNA, CDR2 YNFKEQ. This CDR3 region has 15 residues.

The CDR3 DNA follows: TGCGCCAGCAGCTTGGGCGGATACTCTGGAAACACCATATATTTT. Residues: CASSLGGYSGNTIYF. This chain uses TRBV5-1 with TRBJ1-3; no clear D gene. V gave up 0 bases and J gave up 0 bases, with 7 bases separating them. This CDR3 contains 15 residues. CDR1 is SGHRS, CDR2 YFSETQ, per germline.

CDR3 in DNA: TGCGCCAGCAGCTTGGACGGATTAGGACTGATGGAAGCTTTCTTT. As protein: CASSLDGLGLMEAFF. V usage is TRBV5-1 and J usage is TRBJ1-1; D ambiguous. V was clipped by 0 bases and J by 8 bases, with 17 bases between them. There are 15 residues in the CDR3. Germline lookup yields CDR1 SGHRS and CDR2 YFSETQ.

This clone showed up just a few times. CDR3 DNA: TGCAGCGTTGAAAGGTCCTACGAGCAGTACTTC. Translating it yields CSVERSYEQYF. This chain uses TRBV29-1 with TRBJ2-7; no clear D. This CDR3 comprises 11 residues. CDR1 and CDR2 (germline): SQVTM, ANQGSEA. The V end was cut by 2 bases, the J end by 1 base, with 3 bases between.

There are a few counts of this clone. This chain connects TRBV18 to TRBJ1-2; the D is unclear. The length of the CDR3 is 13 residues. The germline CDR1 and CDR2 sequences are KGHSH and LQKENI. V shed 1 base and J shed 6 bases, with 9 bases lying between them. In nucleotides, the CDR3 is TGTGCCAGCTCACCACAGGTGTCTAATGGCTACACCTTC. This gives the protein CASSPQVSNGYTF.

The CDR3 nucleotides read TGTGCCAGCATCAATTTGGGTGGGTACGAGCAGTACTTC. Amino acid sequence: CASINLGGYEQYF. This sequence joins TRBV6-5 and TRBJ2-7; D unclear. CDR1 is MNHEY, CDR2 SVGAGI, per germline. The CDR3 is made up of 13 amino acids. Trimming pared 7 bases from V and 4 bases from J, leaving 14 bases between.

The V gene is TRBV10-3, the J gene TRBJ1-2, with TRBD1 identical over 7 bases. Germline CDR1 and CDR2: ENHRY and SYGVKD. This CDR3 has 13 residues. V shed 3 bases and J 5 bases; nucleotides not matched to a gene: 3. The CDR3 DNA reads TGTGCCATCAGTGATGGGACAGAGTATGGCTACACCTTC. Amino acids: CAISDGTEYGYTF.